This T cell receptor beta chain is drawn from a study of blood T cell repertoires in COVID-19. About the study: The study drew acute and convalescent COVID-19 samples from the United States, Italy and Spain. Sources were T cells, B-cell-depleted T cells, or PBMCs; the material itself was cDNA or gDNA.

This clone showed up just a few times. As processed by the authors: The authors estimated nucleated cell counts from reference gene primer amplification. Measured with immunoSEQ multiplex PCR; TCRdb has only the in-frame clones, and not every one. V, J and clone size are those of that table, while D and trimming were read from the DNA. The repertoire holds about 130,000 clones, with under 90% as singletons. The ends lost 0 bases at V and 4 bases at J; junction bases unmatched: 1. CDR3 size: 14 residues. Germline V gene data show CDR1 as SGHRS and CDR2 as YFSETQ. Sequencing was performed on peripheral blood. The V and J genes are TRBV5-1 and TRBJ1-5, with TRBD1 identical over 7 bases. The clonotype was recovered from an older woman with acute or convalescent COVID-19. CDR3 protein: CASSLAGGNQPQHF. The DNA for the CDR3 is TGCGCCAGCAGCTTGGCAGGGGGTAATCAGCCCCAGCATTTT.